This passage covers 26 T cell receptor beta chains from one sample sequenced in a study of beta chain features in type 1 diabetes. The sequenced template was cDNA made from the entire isolated RNA. The repertoire was sequenced with immunoSEQ multiplex PCR; TCRdb's copy has only in-frame clones and lacks some. The data show approximately 40,000 clones, roughly 50% seen once. Material: stem cell memory CD4+ T cells from blood. These receptors came from a woman younger than 45 in good health.

The genes are TRBV9 and TRBJ2-2, with 12 bases fitting TRBD2. V trimming: 0 bases; J trimming: 5 bases; junction bases outside the gene matches: 5. CDR3 size: 17 residues. Germline CDR1 and CDR2: SGDLS and YYNGEE. The CDR3 DNA reads TGTGCCAGCAGCGTAGGGGCTAGCGGGAGGGAAACCGGGGAGCTGTTTTTT. Translated: CASSVGASGRETGELFF.

The chain carries TRBV7-2 and TRBJ2-7, with D tentatively TRBD2 (5 bases). The CDR3 is 17 amino acids. Germline assignment: CDR1 SGHTA and CDR2 FQGNSA. The V and J ends lost 5 bases and 0 bases respectively, with 20 bases between them. The CDR3 protein is CASSHNPTRVNSYEQYF. The DNA for the CDR3 is TGTGCCAGCAGCCACAACCCAACTAGGGTAAACTCCTACGAGCAGTACTTC.

This chain joins TRBV5-1 and TRBJ2-1, with 8 bases lining up with TRBD2. The CDR3 contains 15 residues. The junction had 9 bases not matched to a gene; V was cut back by 3 bases and J by 7 bases. CDR1 and CDR2 (germline): SGHRS, YFSETQ. CDR3 protein: CASSSPAGAANEQFF. The CDR3 region has the DNA TGCGCCAGCAGCTCCCCAGCGGGAGCAGCGAATGAGCAGTTCTTC. The full variable domain, in which reference TRBV5-1 and TRBJ2-1 provide the parts outside the CDR3, is KAGVTQTPRYLIKTRGQQVTLSCSPISGHRSVSWYQQTPGQGLQFLFEYFSETQRNKGNFPGRFSGRQFSNSRSEMNVSTLELGDSALYLCASSSPAGAANEQFFGPGTRLTVL.

The chain recombines TRBV5-1 with TRBJ1-1; weak D call: TRBD1 (5 bases). The germline V gene encodes CDR1 SGHRS and CDR2 YFSETQ. V was cut by 1 base and J by 4 bases, with 11 bases left in between. The CDR3 has 14 residues. The CDR3 region has the DNA TGCGCCAGCAGCTTGCGCCAGGGCGGCACTGAAGCTTTCTTT. Its protein is CASSLRQGGTEAFF.

In DNA form, the CDR3 reads TGTGCCAGTAGTATTGAGGCGGGAGCCCCTCTCTACGAGCAGTACTTC. Protein product: CASSIEAGAPLYEQYF. The chain recombines TRBV19 with TRBJ2-7, with 7 bases fitting TRBD2. This CDR3 region has 16 residues. Per the germline V gene, CDR1 is LNHDA and CDR2 is SQIVND (reference sequence). V trimming: 3 bases; J trimming: 3 bases; junction bases outside the gene matches: 11.

The chain recombines TRBV2 with TRBJ2-3; tentatively, D is TRBD2 (6 bases). This CDR3 comprises 13 residues. Germline V CDR1 and CDR2: SNHLY, FYNNEI. For the CDR3, the DNA is TGTGCGACCCAATGGGGGGTCCGAGGTACGCAGTATTTT. Translating it yields CATQWGVRGTQYF. The full variable domain, completed using reference TRBV2 and TRBJ2-3, is EPEVTQTPSHQVTQMGQEVILRCVPISNHLYFYWYRQILGQKVEFLVSFYNNEISEKSEIFDDQFSVERPDGSNFTLKIRSTKLEDSAMYFCATQWGVRGTQYFGPGTRLTVL.

This chain connects TRBV7-6 to TRBJ2-1, with D perhaps TRBD2 (7 bases). The CDR3 extends over 21 amino acids. The V end lost 1 base, the J end lost 0 bases, and 25 bases lay between the germline ends. In germline, CDR1 is SGHVS, CDR2 FNYEAQ. CDR3 in amino acids: CASSLVWRLAEGGSSYNEQFF. The CDR3 nucleotides read TGTGCCAGCAGCTTAGTTTGGCGGCTAGCGGAGGGGGGGAGCTCCTACAATGAGCAGTTCTTC. The whole variable domain, filled in from reference TRBV7-6 and TRBJ2-1, reads GAGVSQSPRYKVTKRGQDVALRCDPISGHVSLYWYRQALGQGPEFLTYFNYEAQQDKSGLPNDRFSAERPEGSISTLTIQRTEQRDSAMYRCASSLVWRLAEGGSSYNEQFFGPGTRLTVL.

This clone was observed a few times. The CDR3 spells CASTWGGNSGANVLTF. The CDR3 DNA reads as TGTGCCAGCACATGGGGAGGAAACTCTGGGGCCAACGTCCTGACTTTC. The chain employs TRBV27 and TRBJ2-6; D is perhaps TRBD2 (6 bases). Between the trimmed V and J ends, which lost 7 bases and 0 bases, there was a span of 13 bases. CDR1 is MNHEY and CDR2 is SMNVEV in the germline V gene (reference sequence). The CDR3 length is 16 residues. Full variable domain (rest looked up from reference TRBV27 and TRBJ2-6): EAQVTQNPRYLITVTGKKLTVTCSQNMNHEYMSWYRQDPGLGLRQIYYSMNVEVTDKGDVPEGYKVSRKEKRNFPLILESPSPNQTSLYFCASTWGGNSGANVLTFGAGSRLTVL.

This clone has only a few counts. The V call is TRBV15, the J call TRBJ2-3; D is uncertain. The ends were cut back, 0 bases at V and 0 bases at J, with 10 bases in the middle. Germline V CDR1 and CDR2: LNHNV, YYDKDF (reference sequence). The CDR3 covers 16 residues. The CDR3 region has the DNA TGTGCCACCAGCAGAGATCTGACGGAGAGCACAGATACGCAGTATTTT. Its protein is CATSRDLTESTDTQYF.

The chain employs TRBV6-6 and TRBJ2-7; 9 nucleotides align to TRBD1. Trimming cost V 6 bases and J 5 bases; bases outside gene matches: 11. Germline CDR1 MNHNY, CDR2 SVGAGI (reference sequence). The CDR3 contains 15 residues. CDR3 sequence reads: CASSRPTGGRDEQYF. The CDR3 nucleotides are TGTGCCAGCAGCCGACCGACAGGGGGTAGGGACGAGCAGTACTTC.

The CDR3 DNA reads as TGTGCCAGCAGTTACGAGACTAGCGGGACCGGGGAGCAGTTCTTC. Protein: CASSYETSGTGEQFF. V usage is TRBV6-5 and J usage is TRBJ2-1; 11 nucleotides line up with TRBD2. CDR1 and CDR2 from the germline V gene are MNHEY and SVGAGI. Trimming cost V 2 bases and J 10 bases; bases outside gene matches: 7. This CDR3 contains 15 residues.

The chain joins TRBV5-1 to TRBJ2-1; a possible D gene is TRBD1 (6 bases). Germline V gives CDR1 SGHRS, CDR2 YFSETQ. This CDR3 region has 14 residues. V gave up 0 bases and J gave up 4 bases, with 8 bases separating them. The CDR3 nucleotides are TGCGCCAGCAGCTTGGACAGGGTATACAATGAGCAGTTCTTC. Protein: CASSLDRVYNEQFF.

The chain combines TRBV25-1 with TRBJ1-4, with D tentatively TRBD1 (5 bases). CDR3 length: 17 residues. V was clipped by 6 bases and J by 0 bases, with 17 bases between them. Germline CDR1 and CDR2: MGHDK and SYGVNS. CDR3 residues: CASRYTGDASTNEKLFF. CDR3 coding DNA: TGTGCCAGCAGATACACAGGAGACGCTTCAACTAATGAAAAACTGTTTTTT.

This clone was observed a handful of times. The chain recombines TRBV7-9 with TRBJ2-2, with D possibly matching TRBD1 (6 bases). This CDR3 has 14 amino acids. Trimming stripped 5 bases from V and 6 bases from J, with 13 bases between. In germline, CDR1 is SEHNR, CDR2 FQNEAQ (reference sequence). CDR3 amino acids: CASSTQQGPGELFF. The CDR3 DNA is TGTGCCAGCAGCACACAACAGGGTCCCGGGGAGCTGTTTTTT.

J is TRBJ1-4 and V is TRBV7-2, with TRBD1 identical over 7 bases. The CDR3 runs to 14 residues. Trimming at V came to 2 bases and at J to 5 bases, leaving 2 bases not matched to a gene. Per germline, CDR1 SGHTA and CDR2 FQGNSA. CDR3 protein: CASSLPGQNEKLFF. The CDR3 DNA reads as TGTGCCAGCAGCTTACCGGGACAGAATGAAAAACTGTTTTTT.

The genes are TRBV7-9 and TRBJ1-1, with 10 bases lining up with TRBD1. The CDR3 consists of 13 residues. The V and J ends lost 5 bases and 12 bases, in that order; junction bases with no gene match: 9. CDR1 is SEHNR, CDR2 FQNEAQ, per germline (reference sequence). CDR3 sequence reads: CASSLGTGAKTFF. In nucleotides, the CDR3 is TGTGCCAGCAGCCTAGGGACAGGGGCGAAAACTTTCTTT.

The chain joins TRBV28 to TRBJ2-5; D unclear. V lost 6 bases to trimming and J lost 5 bases, with 16 bases between them. The CDR3 has 14 residues. The germline V gene has CDR1 MDHEN and CDR2 SYDVKM. CDR3 bases: TGTGCCAGCAGCATTAATAACCTCGGGGAGACCCAGTACTTC. Translated, it gives CASSINNLGETQYF.

This clone was seen only a few times. The rearrangement links TRBV5-1 to TRBJ2-1; D is possibly TRBD2 (6 bases). Trimming left V 1 base short and J 4 bases short, with 12 bases between. Germline V lookup: CDR1 SGHRS, CDR2 YFSETQ. The CDR3 has 15 residues. The CDR3: CASSLSASVYNEQFF. CDR3 sequence (DNA): TGCGCCAGCAGCTTGTCGGCTAGCGTGTACAATGAGCAGTTCTTC.

This clone was detected only a few times. The V call is TRBV7-3, the J call TRBJ2-3; tentative D call: TRBD1 (5 bases). V lost 2 bases to trimming and J lost 3 bases, with 9 bases between them. Germline CDR1 reads SGHTA; CDR2 reads FQGTGA. The CDR3 loop spans 14 amino acids. DNA of the CDR3: TGTGCCAGCAGCTTAGGGGCGTCGACAGATACGCAGTATTTT. Its protein product is CASSLGASTDTQYF.

The chain recombines TRBV7-2 with TRBJ2-6; D call uncertain. This CDR3 has 16 amino acids. Looked up from germline, CDR1 is SGHTA and CDR2 is FQGNSA. Trimming removed 1 base from V and 5 bases from J, with 12 bases in between. CDR3 loop: CASSLVSTSRANVLTF. As DNA, the CDR3 is TGTGCCAGCAGCTTAGTTAGCACCAGCCGGGCCAACGTCCTGACTTTC.

CDR3 loop: CASSFDRTQYF. The CDR3, as DNA: TGTGCCAGCAGCTTCGACAGGACCCAGTACTTC. V usage is TRBV7-2 and J usage is TRBJ2-5; TRBD1 might be the D (5 bases). Between the trimmed V and J ends, which lost 3 bases and 7 bases, there was a span of 6 bases. The CDR3 has 11 amino acids. CDR1 SGHTA and CDR2 FQGNSA come from the germline V gene.

This clone has only a few counts. This chain joins TRBV18 and TRBJ2-3, with 11 bases fitting TRBD1. V lost 3 bases, J lost 2 bases, and 7 bases stayed unmatched. Germline-derived CDR1 and CDR2 are KGHSH and LQKENI. CDR3 size: 17 residues. This CDR3 reads CASSPMDRGPYTDTQYF. CDR3 bases: TGTGCCAGCTCACCGATGGACAGGGGGCCTTACACAGATACGCAGTATTTT. The whole variable domain, filled in from reference TRBV18 and TRBJ2-3, reads NAGVMQNPRHLVRRRGQEARLRCSPMKGHSHVYWYRQLPEEGLKFMVYLQKENIIDESGMPKERFSAEFPKEGPSILRIQQVVRGDSAAYFCASSPMDRGPYTDTQYFGPGTRLTVL.

The chain recombines TRBV7-9 with TRBJ1-5; 7 bases map to TRBD1. This CDR3 is 13 amino acids long. Germline V CDR1 and CDR2: SEHNR, FQNEAQ (reference sequence). J gave up 4 bases and V 5 bases, and 2 bases lay outside the gene matches. This CDR3 is CASSLTGNQPQHF. CDR3 in DNA: TGTGCCAGCAGCCTGACAGGGAATCAGCCCCAGCATTTT.

V usage is TRBV7-2 and J usage is TRBJ2-7; D gene ambiguous. Trimming shortened V by 8 bases and J by 6 bases, and 17 bases separated the two germline ends. CDR3 length: 13 amino acids. Looked up from germline, CDR1 is SGHTA and CDR2 is FQGNSA. The CDR3 region has the DNA TGTGCCAGCGCTTCTGGAGTAGAACGCGAGCAGTACTTC. Translation gives CASASGVEREQYF.

This clone turned up a few times. The chain recombines TRBV10-3 with TRBJ2-7, with 9 bases fitting TRBD1. Germline assignment: CDR1 ENHRY and CDR2 SYGVKD. The J segment lost 4 bases and the V segment lost 8 bases, leaving 3 bases of the junction unmatched. The CDR3 is 12 residues long. This chain's CDR3 is CAISGTGYEQYF. CDR3 bases: TGTGCCATCTCCGGGACAGGGTACGAGCAGTACTTC.

The chain couples TRBV29-1 to TRBJ2-7; 11 bases align to TRBD2. Germline CDR1 is SQVTM and CDR2 is ANQGSEA. The V and J ends lost 5 bases and 3 bases, in that order; junction bases with no gene match: 3. This CDR3 has 13 amino acids. The CDR3 DNA reads as TGCAGCGTTACTAGCGGGAGTATCTACGAGCAGTACTTC. It is translated as CSVTSGSIYEQYF.